This TCR delta chain was sequenced during a study of intestinal T cells in coeliac disease. Each case's genomic DNA was extracted from ten approximately 4.9-µm formalin-fixed paraffin-embedded scrolls. Germline V gives CDR1 TSWWSYY, CDR2 QGS. CDR3 length equals 30 residues. The J segment lost 2 bases and the V segment lost 1 base, leaving 43 bases of the junction unmatched. BIOMED-2 primers amplified bulk TRD sequences from roughly 150 ng of biopsy DNA. TCRdb fed the multiplex PCR reads into CATT to redo clone calling. The table lists just under 1,500 delta-chain clones, roughly 66% of them singletons, with about a sixth in the top ten.

The sample taken for sequencing was a duodenal biopsy. The TCR comes from a human donor with celiac disease. The chain recombines TRDV1 with TRDJ1, with 13 bases identical to TRDD3. The CDR3 sequence is CALGEQVPSSRTGGYGGGWGILLMTDKLIF. CDR3 sequence (DNA): TGTGCTCTTGGGGAACAAGTTCCCAGCTCCCGTACTGGGGGATACGGAGGAGGGTGGGGGATCCTGCTTATGACCGATAAACTCATCTTT.